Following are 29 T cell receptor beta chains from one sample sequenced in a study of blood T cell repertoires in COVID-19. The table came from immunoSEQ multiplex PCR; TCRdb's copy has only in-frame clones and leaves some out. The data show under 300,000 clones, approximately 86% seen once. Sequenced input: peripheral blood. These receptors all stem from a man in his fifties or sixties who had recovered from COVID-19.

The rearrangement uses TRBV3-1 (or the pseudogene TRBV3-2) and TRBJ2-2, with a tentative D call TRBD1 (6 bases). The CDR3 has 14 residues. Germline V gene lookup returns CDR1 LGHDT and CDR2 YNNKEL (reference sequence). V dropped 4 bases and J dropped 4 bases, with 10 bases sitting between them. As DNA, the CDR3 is TGTGCCAGCAGCCTCCCAGGGGTCACCGGGGAGCTGTTTTTT. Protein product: CASSLPGVTGELFF.

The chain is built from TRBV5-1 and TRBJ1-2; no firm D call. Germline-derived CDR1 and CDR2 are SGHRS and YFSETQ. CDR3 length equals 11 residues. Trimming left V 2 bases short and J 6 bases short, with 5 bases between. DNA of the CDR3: TGCGCCAGCAGCTTTGAGGATGGCTACACCTTC. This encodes CASSFEDGYTF. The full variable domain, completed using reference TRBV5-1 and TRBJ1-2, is KAGVTQTPRYLIKTRGQQVTLSCSPISGHRSVSWYQQTPGQGLQFLFEYFSETQRNKGNFPGRFSGRQFSNSRSEMNVSTLELGDSALYLCASSFEDGYTFGSGTRLTVV.

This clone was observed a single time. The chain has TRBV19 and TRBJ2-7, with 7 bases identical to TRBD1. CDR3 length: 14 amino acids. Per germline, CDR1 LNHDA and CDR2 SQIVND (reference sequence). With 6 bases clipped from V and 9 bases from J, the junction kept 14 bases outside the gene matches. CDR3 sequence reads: CASRATGHGTMQYF. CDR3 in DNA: TGTGCCAGTAGGGCGACAGGGCATGGCACGATGCAGTACTTC.

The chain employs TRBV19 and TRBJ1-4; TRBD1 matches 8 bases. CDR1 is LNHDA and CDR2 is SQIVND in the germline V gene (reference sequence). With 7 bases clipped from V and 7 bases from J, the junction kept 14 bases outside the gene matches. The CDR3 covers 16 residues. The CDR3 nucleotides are TGTGCCAGTAAATCCCGAATGGACAGGGTTGGTGAAAAACTGTTTTTT. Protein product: CASKSRMDRVGEKLFF.

CDR3: CAISVGTNYGYTF. The CDR3 nucleotides read TGTGCCATCAGTGTCGGGACTAACTATGGCTACACCTTC. The V call is TRBV10-3, the J call TRBJ1-2; D is unclear. The CDR3 extends over 13 amino acids. CDR1 and CDR2 from the germline V gene are ENHRY and SYGVKD. V shed 4 bases and J shed 0 bases, with 6 bases lying between them.

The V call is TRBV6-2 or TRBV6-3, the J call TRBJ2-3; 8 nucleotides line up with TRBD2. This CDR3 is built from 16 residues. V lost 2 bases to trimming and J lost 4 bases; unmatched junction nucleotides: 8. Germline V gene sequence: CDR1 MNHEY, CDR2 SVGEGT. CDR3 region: CASSYDPSRGADTQYF. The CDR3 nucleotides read TGTGCCAGCAGTTACGACCCTTCGCGGGGGGCAGATACGCAGTATTTT.

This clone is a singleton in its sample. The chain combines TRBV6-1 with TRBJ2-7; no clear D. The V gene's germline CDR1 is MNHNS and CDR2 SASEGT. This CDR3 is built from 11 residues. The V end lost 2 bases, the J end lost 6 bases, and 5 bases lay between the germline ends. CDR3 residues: CASSESSEQYF. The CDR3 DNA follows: TGTGCCAGCAGTGAAAGTAGCGAGCAGTACTTC.

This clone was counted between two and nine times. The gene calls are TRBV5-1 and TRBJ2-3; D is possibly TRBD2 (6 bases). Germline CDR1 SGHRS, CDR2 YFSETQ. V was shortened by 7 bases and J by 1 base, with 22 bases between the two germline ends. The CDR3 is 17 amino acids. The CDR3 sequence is CASRPSRGGSRTDTQYF. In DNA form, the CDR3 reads TGCGCCAGCCGCCCCTCGCGGGGCGGGTCCCGCACAGATACGCAGTATTTT.

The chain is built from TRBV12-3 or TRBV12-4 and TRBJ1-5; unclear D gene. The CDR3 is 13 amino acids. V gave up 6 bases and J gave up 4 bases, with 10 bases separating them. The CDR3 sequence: CASRRVPNQPQHF. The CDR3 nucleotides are TGTGCCAGCAGAAGAGTCCCTAATCAGCCCCAGCATTTT.

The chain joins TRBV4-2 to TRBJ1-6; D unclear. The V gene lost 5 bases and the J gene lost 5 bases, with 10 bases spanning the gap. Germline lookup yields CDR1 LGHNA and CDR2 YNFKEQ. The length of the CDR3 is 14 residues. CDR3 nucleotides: TGTGCCAGCAGCTCCAGGCAGAATAATTCACCCCTCCACTTT. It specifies CASSSRQNNSPLHF.

In DNA, the CDR3 is TGTGCCAGCAGCAGAGGGAGCACTGAAGCTTTCTTT. This gives the protein CASSRGSTEAFF. J is TRBJ1-1 and V is TRBV6-2 or TRBV6-3, with no clear D. This CDR3 has 12 residues. Germline assignment: CDR1 MNHEY and CDR2 SVGEGT. Trimming removed 6 bases from V and 4 bases from J, with 9 bases in between.

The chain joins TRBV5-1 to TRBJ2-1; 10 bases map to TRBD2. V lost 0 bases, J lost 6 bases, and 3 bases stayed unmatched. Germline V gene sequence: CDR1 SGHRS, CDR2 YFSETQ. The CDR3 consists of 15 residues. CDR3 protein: CASSLVAGGPNEQFF. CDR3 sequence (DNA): TGCGCCAGCAGCTTGGTAGCGGGGGGACCCAATGAGCAGTTCTTC. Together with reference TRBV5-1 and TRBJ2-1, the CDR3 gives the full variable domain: KAGVTQTPRYLIKTRGQQVTLSCSPISGHRSVSWYQQTPGQGLQFLFEYFSETQRNKGNFPGRFSGRQFSNSRSEMNVSTLELGDSALYLCASSLVAGGPNEQFFGPGTRLTVL.

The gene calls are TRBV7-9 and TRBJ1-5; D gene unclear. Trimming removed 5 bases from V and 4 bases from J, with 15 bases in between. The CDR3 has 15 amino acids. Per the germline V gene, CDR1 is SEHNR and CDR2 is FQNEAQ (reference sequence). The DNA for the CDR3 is TGTGCCAGCAGCAACGGCGGTCTTTGGAATCAGCCCCAGCATTTT. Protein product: CASSNGGLWNQPQHF.

CDR3 nucleotide sequence: TGTGCCACCAGCAGGGCTTTCAGGGGTGTGAGAACCTACGAGCAGTACTTC. It yields the protein CATSRAFRGVRTYEQYF. The chain carries TRBV15 and TRBJ2-7; weak D call: TRBD1 (6 bases). The CDR3 consists of 17 residues. Trimming pared 3 bases from V and 2 bases from J, leaving 20 bases between. The germline gives CDR1 LNHNV, CDR2 YYDKDF (reference sequence).

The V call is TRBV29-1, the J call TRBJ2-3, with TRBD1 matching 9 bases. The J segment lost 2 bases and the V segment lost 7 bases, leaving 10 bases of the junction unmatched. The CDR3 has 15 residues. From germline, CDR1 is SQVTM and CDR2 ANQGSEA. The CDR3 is CSDLSGTGTTDTQYF. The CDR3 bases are TGCAGCGACCTCTCCGGGACAGGGACCACAGATACGCAGTATTTT.

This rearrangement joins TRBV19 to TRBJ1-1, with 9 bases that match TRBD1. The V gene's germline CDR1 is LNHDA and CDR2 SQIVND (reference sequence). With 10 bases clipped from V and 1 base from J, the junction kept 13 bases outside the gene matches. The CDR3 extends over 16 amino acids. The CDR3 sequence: CATISQGARGNTEAFF. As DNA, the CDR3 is TGTGCCACTATCTCACAGGGGGCCCGGGGGAACACTGAAGCTTTCTTT.

Here the CDR3 DNA reads TGTGCCAGCAGCACCGAGAAACTAGCGACCCTCACAGATACGCAGTATTTT. Residues: CASSTEKLATLTDTQYF. The chain couples TRBV5-5 to TRBJ2-3, with 7 bases aligning to TRBD2. This CDR3 has 17 residues. V dropped 4 bases and J dropped 2; count of bases not matched to a gene: 13. In germline, CDR1 is SGHKS, CDR2 YYEKEE (reference sequence).

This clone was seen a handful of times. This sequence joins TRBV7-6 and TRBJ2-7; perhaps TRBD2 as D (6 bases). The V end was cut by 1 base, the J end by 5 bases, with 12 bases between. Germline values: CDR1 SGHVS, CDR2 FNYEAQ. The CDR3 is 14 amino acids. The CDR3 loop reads CASSLGRRGDEQYV. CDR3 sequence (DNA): TGTGCCAGCAGCTTAGGACGGCGGGGTGACGAGCAGTACGTC.

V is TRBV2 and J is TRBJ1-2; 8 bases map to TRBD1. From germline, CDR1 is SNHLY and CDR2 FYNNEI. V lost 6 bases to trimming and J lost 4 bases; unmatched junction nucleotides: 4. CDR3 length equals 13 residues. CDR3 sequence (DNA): TGTGCCAGCAGCGTACAGGGGGGCTATGGCTACACCTTC. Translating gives CASSVQGGYGYTF.

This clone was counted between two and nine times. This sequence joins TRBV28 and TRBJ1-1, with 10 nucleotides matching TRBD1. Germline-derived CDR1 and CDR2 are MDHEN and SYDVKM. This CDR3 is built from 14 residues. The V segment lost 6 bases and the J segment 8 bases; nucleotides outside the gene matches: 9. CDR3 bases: TGTGCCAGCAGACAACCGGGACAGGGGAAGGAAGCTTTCTTT. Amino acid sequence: CASRQPGQGKEAFF.

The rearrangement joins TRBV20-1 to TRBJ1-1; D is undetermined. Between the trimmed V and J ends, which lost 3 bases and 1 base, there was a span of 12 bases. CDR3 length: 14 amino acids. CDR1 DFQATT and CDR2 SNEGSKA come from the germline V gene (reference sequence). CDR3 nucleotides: TGCAGTGCTAGTCATCGGGAGGGGAACACTGAAGCTTTCTTT. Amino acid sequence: CSASHREGNTEAFF.

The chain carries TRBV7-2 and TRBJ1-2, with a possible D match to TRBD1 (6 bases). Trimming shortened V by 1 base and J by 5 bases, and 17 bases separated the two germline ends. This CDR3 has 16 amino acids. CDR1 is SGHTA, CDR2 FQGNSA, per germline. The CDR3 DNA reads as TGTGCCAGCAGCTTAGACGGGGGGCGGGAAATATATGGCTACACCTTC. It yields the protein CASSLDGGREIYGYTF. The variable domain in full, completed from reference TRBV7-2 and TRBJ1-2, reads GAGVSQSPSNKVTEKGKDVELRCDPISGHTALYWYRQSLGQGLEFLIYFQGNSAPDKSGLPSDRFSAERTGGSVSTLTIQRTQQEDSAVYLCASSLDGGREIYGYTFGSGTRLTVV.

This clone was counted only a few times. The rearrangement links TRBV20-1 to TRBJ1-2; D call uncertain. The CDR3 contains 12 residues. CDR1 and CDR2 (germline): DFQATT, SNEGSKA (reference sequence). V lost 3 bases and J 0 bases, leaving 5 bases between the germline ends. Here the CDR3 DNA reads TGCAGTGCTAGTATCTCTAACTATGGCTACACCTTC. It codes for CSASISNYGYTF.

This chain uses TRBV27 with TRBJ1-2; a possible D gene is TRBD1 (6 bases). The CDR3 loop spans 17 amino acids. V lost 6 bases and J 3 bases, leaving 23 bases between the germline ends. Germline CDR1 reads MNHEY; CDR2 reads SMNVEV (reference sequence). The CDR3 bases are TGTGCCAGCAGGCTACCGGGACATCCGATGTACGACTATGGCTACACCTTC. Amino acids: CASRLPGHPMYDYGYTF.

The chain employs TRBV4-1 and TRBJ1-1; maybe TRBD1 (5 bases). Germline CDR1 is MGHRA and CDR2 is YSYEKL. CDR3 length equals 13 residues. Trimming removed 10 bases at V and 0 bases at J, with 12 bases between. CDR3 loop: CAITTVMNTEAFF. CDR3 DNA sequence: TGCGCCATCACGACAGTAATGAACACTGAAGCTTTCTTT.

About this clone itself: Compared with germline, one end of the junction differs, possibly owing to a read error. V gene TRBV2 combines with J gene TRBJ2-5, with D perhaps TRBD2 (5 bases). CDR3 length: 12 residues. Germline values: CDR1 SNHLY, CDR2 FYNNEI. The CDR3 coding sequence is TGTGCCGGCAGACTATATCAAGAGACCCAGTACTTC. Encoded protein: CAGRLYQETQYF.

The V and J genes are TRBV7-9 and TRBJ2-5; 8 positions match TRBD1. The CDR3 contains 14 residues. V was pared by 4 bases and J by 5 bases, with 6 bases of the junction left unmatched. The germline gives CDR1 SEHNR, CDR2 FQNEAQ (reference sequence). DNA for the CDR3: TGTGCCAGCAGCTCAGGACAGGGTCGGGAGACCCAGTACTTC. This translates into CASSSGQGRETQYF.

CDR3 residues: CASSLSGGRELFF. Written as DNA, the CDR3 is TGTGCCAGCAGTCTTAGCGGGGGCAGGGAGCTGTTTTTT. The chain recombines TRBV2 with TRBJ2-2; the match to TRBD2 covers 9 bases. The V gene's germline CDR1 is SNHLY and CDR2 FYNNEI. V lost 5 bases and J lost 9; bases outside the gene matches: 4. CDR3 length: 13 residues. The full variable domain, in which reference TRBV2 and TRBJ2-2 provide the parts outside the CDR3, is EPEVTQTPSHQVTQMGQEVILRCVPISNHLYFYWYRQILGQKVEFLVSFYNNEISEKSEIFDDQFSVERPDGSNFTLKIRSTKLEDSAMYFCASSLSGGRELFFGEGSRLTVL.

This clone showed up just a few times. The CDR3 here is CASSPPRGELFF. In DNA form, the CDR3 reads TGCGCCAGCAGCCCCCCTCGCGGGGAGCTGTTTTTT. The chain carries TRBV4-1 and TRBJ2-2; D unresolved. V was pared by 4 bases and J by 7 bases, with 7 bases between. Germline lookup yields CDR1 MGHRA and CDR2 YSYEKL. The CDR3 runs 12 residues.